A single sample gave rise to the 17 T cell receptor beta chains below, sequenced in a study of OX40 agonist ivuxolimab in advanced cancers. Clones were read by immunoSEQ multiplex PCR, and TCRdb kept only the in-frame ones, dropping some. Among tens of thousands of clones, more than 90% were seen once, and the ten largest hold 0.65%. Sequenced material: CD4+ or CD8+ T cells sorted from blood, taken in a trial of the OX40 agonist ivuxolimab. The source of these receptors is an adult with an advanced solid tumor such as melanoma, head and neck, liver or kidney cancer.

The chain has TRBV30 and TRBJ2-5; a weak D match, TRBD1 (6 bases). Germline V gene lookup returns CDR1 GTSNPN and CDR2 SVGIG (reference sequence). This CDR3 spans 11 amino acids. Trimming left V 6 bases short and J 3 bases short, with 8 bases between. The chain's CDR3 is CACRGEETQYF. The DNA for the CDR3 is TGTGCCTGCAGGGGTGAAGAGACCCAGTACTTC.

The chain employs TRBV19 and TRBJ1-1; a possible D gene is TRBD1 (5 bases). This CDR3 spans 15 amino acids. Per germline, CDR1 LNHDA and CDR2 SQIVND (reference sequence). Trimming stripped 4 bases from V and 2 bases from J, with 14 bases between. CDR3 bases: TGTGCCAGTAGTAGTACAACAGGAGGAAACACTGAAGCTTTCTTT. Encoded protein: CASSSTTGGNTEAFF. Full variable domain (rest looked up from reference TRBV19 and TRBJ1-1): DGGITQSPKYLFRKEGQNVTLSCEQNLNHDAMYWYRQDPGQGLRLIYYSQIVNDFQKGDIAEGYSVSREKKESFPLTVTSAQKNPTAFYLCASSSTTGGNTEAFFGQGTRLTVV.

This chain links TRBV9 with TRBJ1-2; the D gene is possibly TRBD1 (5 bases). CDR1 and CDR2 (germline): SGDLS, YYNGEE. V shed 6 bases and J shed 4 bases, with 16 bases lying between them. The CDR3 spans 14 residues. CDR3: CASTSGTILYGYTF. The CDR3 DNA sequence: TGTGCCAGCACCTCGGGGACCATCCTCTATGGCTACACCTTC.

The chain joins TRBV9 to TRBJ2-3; TRBD1 might be the D (5 bases). V was trimmed by 3 bases and J by 0 bases, leaving 11 bases between them. This CDR3 has 15 residues. Germline-derived CDR1 and CDR2 are SGDLS and YYNGEE. CDR3 protein: CASSESGLSTDTQYF. DNA for the CDR3: TGTGCCAGCAGCGAGTCAGGGCTTAGCACAGATACGCAGTATTTT. Based on the CDR3 plus reference TRBV9 and TRBJ2-3, the full variable domain is DSGVTQTPKHLITATGQRVTLRCSPRSGDLSVYWYQQSLDQGLQFLIQYYNGEERAKGNILERFSAQQFPDLHSELNLSSLELGDSALYFCASSESGLSTDTQYFGPGTRLTVL.

About this clone: Other DNA sequences in this specimen translate into the identical CDR3. The chain uses TRBV6-1 and TRBJ2-4; 8 nucleotides agree with TRBD1. The CDR3 contains 17 residues. In germline, CDR1 is MNHNS, CDR2 SASEGT. With 3 bases clipped from V and 3 bases from J, the junction kept 10 bases outside the gene matches. The CDR3 DNA sequence: TGTGCCAGCAGTGACCCAGGACAGGGAGAAAGCAAAAACATTCAGTACTTC. Protein sequence: CASSDPGQGESKNIQYF.

This sequence joins TRBV29-1 and TRBJ2-3; 9 bases agree with TRBD1. Germline V gives CDR1 SQVTM, CDR2 ANQGSEA. V lost 7 bases, J lost 1 base, and 6 bases stayed unmatched. CDR3 length equals 14 residues. The CDR3 reads CSASGQGGTDTQYF. The CDR3 DNA sequence: TGCAGCGCTTCGGGACAGGGCGGCACAGATACGCAGTATTTT.

This clone was detected once. The rearrangement links TRBV6-6 to TRBJ1-5; D might be TRBD1 (6 bases). Trimming pared 6 bases from V and 7 bases from J, leaving 19 bases between. Germline values: CDR1 MNHNY, CDR2 SVGAGI (reference sequence). The CDR3 loop spans 15 amino acids. The chain's CDR3 is CASRTRGRGFQPQHF. CDR3 nucleotide sequence: TGTGCCAGCAGAACCAGGGGCAGGGGATTCCAGCCCCAGCATTTT.

V and J are TRBV10-3 and TRBJ2-3, with TRBD1 matching 10 bases. Trimming at V came to 2 bases and at J to 4 bases, leaving 9 bases not matched to a gene. This CDR3 has 17 residues. In germline, CDR1 is ENHRY, CDR2 SYGVKD. The CDR3 DNA follows: TGTGCCATCAGTGAGACCCGGCCGGGACAGGGGTCAGATACGCAGTATTTT. It codes for CAISETRPGQGSDTQYF.

V is TRBV5-3 and J is TRBJ2-1; the D is unclear. TRBV5-3 is flagged as an ORF with uncertain function. Between the trimmed V and J ends, which lost 2 bases and 6 bases, there was a span of 15 bases. The CDR3 extends over 15 amino acids. The chain's CDR3 is CARSFRVVVRNEQFF. CDR3 in DNA: TGTGCCAGAAGCTTCCGAGTTGTTGTTCGCAATGAGCAGTTCTTC.

The V and J genes are TRBV6-1 and TRBJ2-5, with TRBD2 matching 13 bases. Germline CDR1 and CDR2: MNHNS and SASEGT. The length of the CDR3 is 15 residues. V lost 7 bases to trimming and J lost 3 bases; unmatched junction nucleotides: 5. The CDR3 DNA is TGTGCCAGCACCTCCGGGACTAGCGGGGAAGAGACCCAGTACTTC. This gives the protein CASTSGTSGEETQYF.

In this sample, this clone turned up once. The chain employs TRBV7-6 and TRBJ2-1; no firm D call. CDR3 length: 15 residues. V gave up 0 bases and J gave up 8 bases, with 14 bases separating them. Germline-derived CDR1 and CDR2 are SGHVS and FNYEAQ. CDR3 sequence (DNA): TGTGCCAGCAGCTTAGCGCTAGGCCCCAGTGATGAGCAGTTCTTC. Its translation is CASSLALGPSDEQFF.

The V gene is TRBV6-5, the J gene TRBJ1-5, with D possibly being TRBD1 (5 bases). The germline gives CDR1 MNHEY, CDR2 SVGAGI. With 8 bases removed from V and 6 bases from J, the gap between germline ends came to 17 bases. The CDR3 covers 14 residues. CDR3: CASGPGQGGQPQHF. The CDR3 DNA is TGTGCCAGCGGTCCCGGCCAGGGAGGTCAGCCCCAGCATTTT.

This clone was picked up a small number of times. This chain uses TRBV7-3 with TRBJ2-6, with 7 bases that match TRBD1. Losses at the gene ends were 5 bases for V and 0 bases for J; bases not matched to a gene: 1. Germline V gene data show CDR1 as SGHTA and CDR2 as FQGTGA. CDR3 length: 15 residues. Here the CDR3 reads CASSPGGSGANVLTF. CDR3 nucleotide sequence: TGTGCCAGCAGCCCAGGGGGCTCTGGGGCCAACGTCCTGACTTTC.

The chain joins TRBV5-8 to TRBJ2-5, with TRBD1 matching over 9 bases. This CDR3 is 14 amino acids long. CDR1 is SGHTS and CDR2 is YDEGEE in the germline V gene. The junction had 8 bases not matched to a gene; V was cut back by 6 bases and J by 5 bases. CDR3 nucleotide sequence: TGTGCCAGCACGGGTCGGGACAGGGTGGAGACCCAGTACTTC. This encodes CASTGRDRVETQYF.

The J gene is TRBJ2-6, the V gene TRBV2; D may be TRBD2 (6 bases). Trimming removed 9 bases at V and 1 base at J, with 10 bases between. The CDR3 is made up of 14 amino acids. Germline-derived CDR1 and CDR2 are SNHLY and FYNNEI. The DNA of the CDR3 is TGTGCCAGTGGAGGGTTATCTGGGGCCAACGTCCTGACTTTC. Amino acid sequence: CASGGLSGANVLTF.

A few counts support this clone. One end of the junction varies from germline; a read error may be responsible. The chain links TRBV19 to TRBJ2-1; no firm D call. The CDR3 sequence is 16 residues long. The germline V gene encodes CDR1 LNHDA and CDR2 SQIVND (reference sequence). This CDR3 is CASSLEPRTDYNEQFF. As DNA, the CDR3 is TGTGCCAGTAGTTTAGAACCGCGGACGGACTACAATGAGCAGTTCTTC.

The rearrangement joins TRBV6-5 to TRBJ1-4; 7 nucleotides agree with TRBD1. The CDR3 covers 13 residues. V dropped 5 bases and J dropped 8; count of bases not matched to a gene: 5. Germline CDR1 MNHEY, CDR2 SVGAGI. CDR3 sequence reads: CASSGSGGEKLFF. The CDR3 coding sequence is TGTGCCAGCAGTGGATCAGGGGGGGAAAAACTGTTTTTT.